Sequencing of this T cell receptor (beta chain) was carried out in a study of Ad26.COV2.S vaccination and SARS-CoV-2 variants. Treatment meaning: approximately 18 received Ad26.COV2.S at low or high dose, single or two shots; 5 received placebo; per-sample allocation not given. The samples were gathered on day 63 after the first injection of vaccine or placebo. From germline, CDR1 is LGHDT and CDR2 YNNKEL (reference sequence). The CDR3 spans 16 residues. Trimming cost V 0 bases and J 9 bases; bases outside gene matches: 6. TCRdb's copy holds only in-frame clones and misses some; the assay was immunoSEQ multiplex PCR. Of about 350,000 clones detected, around 89% appear once; the ten largest clones hold approximately 5%.

The chain links TRBV3-1 (or the pseudogene TRBV3-2) to TRBJ2-1, with 12 bases aligning to TRBD2. The sample in question was peripheral blood, obtained in a trial of Ad26.COV2.S vaccine versus placebo. The sequence was collected from a person aged 18-60 years who received the Ad26.COV2.S COVID-19 vaccine or a placebo. The chain's CDR3 is CASSQEASGRVGEQFF. For the CDR3, the DNA is TGTGCCAGCAGCCAAGAAGCTAGCGGGAGGGTGGGTGAGCAGTTCTTC.